A selection of T cell receptor beta chains follows, all from one sample in a study of blood T cells in healthy people across ages. A single record per CDR3 protein comes from TCRdb applying MiXCR to the 5' RACE reads. This table holds around 1.7 million distinct CDR3 sequences, 28% found once. The sequenced material came from blood. The source is a woman younger than 45 in good health. The CDR3 runs from the conserved cysteine through the conserved F or W. D genes are given only for firm matches. The listing skips clone size in some rows; elsewhere it reads once, few, many or a size class.

d_call j_call v_call clone_size cdr3_aa cdr3_nt
- TRBJ1-1 TRBV2 - CASRGSMNTEAFF TGTGCCAGCAGGGGGTCCATGAACACTGAAGCTTTCTTT
- TRBJ2-3 TRBV7-2 - CASSSSSPDTQYF TGTGCCAGCAGCTCTTCGTCACCTGATACGCAGTATTTT
TRBD2 TRBJ2-1 TRBV5-1 many CASSTTSGGLPNEQFF TGCGCCAGCAGCACGACTAGCGGGGGGTTACCCAATGAGCAGTTCTTC
- TRBJ2-1 TRBV29-1 few CSVVLEGSNGQFF TGCAGCGTTGTATTGGAGGGATCCAATGGGCAGTTCTTC
- TRBJ1-2 TRBV30 - CAWSAINGYTF TGTGCCTGGAGTGCGATAAATGGCTACACCTTC
- TRBJ1-5 TRBV6-5 - CASSRDLSQPQHF TGTGCCAGCAGTAGGGACCTTAGTCAGCCCCAGCATTTT
TRBD1 TRBJ2-7 TRBV30 - CAWTSGTGNYEQYF TGTGCCTGGACTTCCGGGACAGGGAACTACGAGCAGTACTTC
TRBD1 TRBJ2-1 TRBV29-1 - CSSSWGTGSAEQFF TGCAGCTCGTCGTGGGGGACAGGGAGCGCTGAGCAGTTCTTC
- TRBJ2-3 TRBV2 - CASREGGSTDTQYF TGTGCCAGCAGGGAGGGGGGAAGCACAGATACGCAGTATTTT
- TRBJ2-7 TRBV20-1 many CSARDRGNERYEQYF TGCAGTGCTAGAGATAGAGGGAATGAGAGGTACGAGCAGTACTTC
- TRBJ2-7 TRBV18 few CASSPAAASSYEQYF TGTGCCAGCTCACCGGCGGCGGCTAGCTCCTACGAGCAGTACTTC
TRBD2 TRBJ2-5 TRBV11-2 - CASSLGTSGGTTQYF TGTGCCAGCAGCTTAGGGACTAGCGGGGGAACGACCCAGTACTTC
- TRBJ2-1 TRBV5-1 - CASSLSLGRVGNEQFF TGCGCCAGCAGCTTGTCTTTGGGCAGGGTAGGTAATGAGCAGTTCTTC
TRBD2 TRBJ2-1 TRBV27 - CASSKSGRRYEQFF TGTGCCAGCAGTAAAAGCGGGAGACGGTATGAGCAGTTCTTC
- TRBJ2-1 TRBV10-3 many CASEGAGSFLGNEQFF TGTGCCTCCGAAGGGGCGGGGTCTTTTTTAGGCAATGAGCAGTTCTTC
- TRBJ1-2 TRBV29-1 - CSVEEFGGGGYTF TGCAGCGTTGAAGAATTCGGAGGGGGTGGCTACACCTTC
- TRBJ1-3 TRBV4-1 few CASSQEPGAGNTIYF TGCGCCAGCAGCCAAGAACCAGGGGCTGGAAACACCATATATTTT
- TRBJ2-5 TRBV20-1 - CSAPGTAQKTQYF TGCAGTGCACCCGGGACGGCGCAAAAGACCCAGTACTTC
TRBD1 TRBJ1-5 TRBV12-3/TRBV12-4 many CASSLDRYSNQPQHF TGTGCCAGCAGCTTGGACAGGTATAGCAATCAGCCCCAGCATTTT
- TRBJ2-3 TRBV6-1 - CASSEAGWNRDTQYF TGTGCCAGCAGTGAAGCCGGGTGGAATCGAGATACGCAGTATTTT
TRBD2 TRBJ2-1 TRBV10-3 many CATGRGLADNEQFF TGTGCCACGGGGAGGGGACTAGCGGACAATGAGCAGTTCTTC
- TRBJ2-7 TRBV6-6 - CASSSYDSASYEQYF TGTGCCAGCAGTTCATACGACAGTGCCTCCTACGAGCAGTACTTC
- TRBJ1-5 TRBV7-2 - CASSTRGDQPQHF TGTGCCAGCAGCACGCGGGGGGATCAGCCCCAGCATTTT
- TRBJ1-3 TRBV7-2 few CASSQTDTSYSGNTIYF TGTGCCAGCAGCCAGACCGATACCTCCTACTCTGGAAACACCATATATTTT
- TRBJ2-5 TRBV10-3 - CAIRAGLEQYF TGTGCCATCAGGGCGGGGTTGGAGCAGTACTTC
- TRBJ2-5 TRBV28 few CASSSDRAGGQETQYF TGTGCCAGCAGTTCCGACAGGGCGGGGGGCCAAGAGACCCAGTACTTC
- TRBJ1-4 TRBV6-2/TRBV6-3 - CASSYIPAPNEKLFF TGTGCCAGCAGCTACATCCCGGCCCCTAATGAAAAACTGTTTTTT
- TRBJ2-4 TRBV6-1 - CASSASSAGENIQYF TGTGCCAGCAGTGCGAGTTCCGCTGGGGAAAACATTCAGTACTTC
- TRBJ2-1 TRBV10-1 many CASSEESAPQINEQFF TGCGCCAGCAGTGAGGAGTCGGCACCCCAGATTAATGAGCAGTTCTTC
TRBD2 TRBJ2-1 TRBV3-1 - CASSPRGGSLNEQFF TGTGCCAGCAGCCCGCGGGGGGGCAGTCTCAATGAGCAGTTCTTC
- TRBJ1-2 TRBV10-3 many CAITAVFNYGYTF TGTGCCATCACGGCGGTGTTTAACTATGGCTACACCTTC
- TRBJ2-3 TRBV7-9 - CASSPGNLGGDTQYF TGTGCCAGCAGCCCGGGGAACTTGGGTGGAGATACGCAGTATTTT
- TRBJ2-1 TRBV29-1 - CSSQHNEQFF TGCAGCTCCCAGCACAATGAGCAGTTCTTC
TRBD2 TRBJ2-7 TRBV6-6 many CASSYRTSQVPYEQYF TGTGCCAGCAGTTACCGGACTAGCCAGGTCCCCTACGAGCAGTACTTC
- TRBJ2-7 TRBV12-3/TRBV12-4 once CASGQRSSYEQYF TGTGCCAGCGGACAGAGATCCTCCTACGAGCAGTACTTC
TRBD2 TRBJ2-3 TRBV25-1 few CASRAGGVTDTQYF TGTGCCAGCAGAGCGGGAGGGGTCACAGATACGCAGTATTTT
- TRBJ2-1 TRBV7-3 - CASSSPDRLSAVYNEQFF TGTGCCAGCAGCTCCCCGGATCGACTCAGCGCGGTTTACAATGAGCAGTTCTTC
- TRBJ2-5 TRBV2 few CASNVVAFETQYF TGTGCCAGCAATGTCGTTGCGTTTGAGACCCAGTACTTC
- TRBJ2-1 TRBV12-5 - CASGTPAPGAHEQFF TGTGCTAGTGGTACACCGGCCCCGGGGGCGCATGAGCAGTTCTTC
- TRBJ2-5 TRBV7-9 few CASSLALAEQETQYF TGTGCCAGCAGCTTAGCGCTGGCAGAACAAGAGACCCAGTACTTC
TRBD1 TRBJ2-6 TRBV3-1 - CASSQNPQGAGANVLTF TGTGCCAGCAGCCAAAATCCGCAGGGGGCCGGGGCCAACGTCCTGACTTTC
TRBD2 TRBJ2-3 TRBV6-6 few CASSQRGASYTDTQYF TGTGCCAGCAGTCAGCGGGGGGCTTCTTACACAGATACGCAGTATTTT